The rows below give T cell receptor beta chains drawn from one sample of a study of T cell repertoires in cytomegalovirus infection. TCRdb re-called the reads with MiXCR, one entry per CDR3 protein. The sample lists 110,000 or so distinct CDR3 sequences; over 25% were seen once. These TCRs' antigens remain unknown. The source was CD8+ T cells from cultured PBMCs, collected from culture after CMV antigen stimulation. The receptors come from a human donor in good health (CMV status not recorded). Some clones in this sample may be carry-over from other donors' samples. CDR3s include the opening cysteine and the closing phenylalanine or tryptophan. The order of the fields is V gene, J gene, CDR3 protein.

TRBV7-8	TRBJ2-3	CASSLVVGTALDRGTQYF
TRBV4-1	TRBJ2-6	CASSPTEGELSAGANVLTF
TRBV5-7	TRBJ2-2	CASSLQGAVAGELFF
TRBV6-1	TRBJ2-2	CASSLGTAVIANTGELFF
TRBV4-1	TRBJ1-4	CASSQVSVPTNEKLFF
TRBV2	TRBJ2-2	CASSEPPLGYTGELFF
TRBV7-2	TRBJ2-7	CASSLALAGVDEQYF
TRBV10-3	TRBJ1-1	CAIRRTGGLQTEAFF
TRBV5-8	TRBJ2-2	CASSLGRGTGELFF
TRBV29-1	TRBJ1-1	CSVLGQINTEAFF
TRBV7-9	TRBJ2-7	CASSGNLKPSSYEQYF
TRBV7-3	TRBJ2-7	CASSRGRGNDEQYF
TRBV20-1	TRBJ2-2	CSARPGARNTGELFF
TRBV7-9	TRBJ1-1	CASSYPTGGLYTEAFF
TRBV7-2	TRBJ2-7	CASSWQADYEQYF
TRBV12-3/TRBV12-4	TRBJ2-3	CASTKQGGSRTDTQYF
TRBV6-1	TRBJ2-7	CASRQGVYEQYF
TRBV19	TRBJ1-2	CASSIRGQGARNGYTF
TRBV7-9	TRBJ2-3	CASSLDWGLGTDTQYF
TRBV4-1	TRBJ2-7	CASSQVGVREQYF
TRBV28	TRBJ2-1	CASSPRQGGWGGEQFF
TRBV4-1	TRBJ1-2	CASSQDEDVYNYGYTF
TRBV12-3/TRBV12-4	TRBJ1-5	CASSTRQEPNQPQHF
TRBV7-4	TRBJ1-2	CASSFAQQGSGYTF
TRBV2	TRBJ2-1	CASSEPENSYNEQFF
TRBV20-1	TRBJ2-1	CSAGTLENYNEQFF
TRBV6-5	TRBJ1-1	CASSYGNTGGEAFF
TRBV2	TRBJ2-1	CASSGQGILNEQFF
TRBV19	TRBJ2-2	CASDGMGTGELFF
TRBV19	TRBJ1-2	CASSIVFGGAHTF
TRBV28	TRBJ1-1	CTSTYRGRTEAFF
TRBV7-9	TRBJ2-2	CASSQAPGELFF
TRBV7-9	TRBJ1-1	CASSSTDGKNTEAFF
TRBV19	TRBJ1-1	CASSITGASEAFF
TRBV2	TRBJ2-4	CASSPRGWVGVHF
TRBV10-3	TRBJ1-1	CAISESGPGRGWDTEAFF
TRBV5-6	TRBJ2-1	CASSSGQGAYYNEQFF
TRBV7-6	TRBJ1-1	CASSLGGGQQAEAFF
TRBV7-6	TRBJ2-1	CASSAGSGSYNEQFF
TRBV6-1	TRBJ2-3	CASSPIAGGTDTQYF
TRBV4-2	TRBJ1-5	CASSQEGAGVQPQHF
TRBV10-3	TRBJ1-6	CAISATGLSYNSPLHF
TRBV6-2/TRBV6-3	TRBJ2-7	CATAVIMDLYEQYF
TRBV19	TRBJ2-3	CASSEVQGSLDTQYF
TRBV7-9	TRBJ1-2	CASSLPGQGSGYTF
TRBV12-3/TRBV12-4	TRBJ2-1	CASSLWSHEQFF
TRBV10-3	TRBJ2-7	CAISPGGAYEQYF
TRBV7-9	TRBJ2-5	CASSLAGVQETQYF